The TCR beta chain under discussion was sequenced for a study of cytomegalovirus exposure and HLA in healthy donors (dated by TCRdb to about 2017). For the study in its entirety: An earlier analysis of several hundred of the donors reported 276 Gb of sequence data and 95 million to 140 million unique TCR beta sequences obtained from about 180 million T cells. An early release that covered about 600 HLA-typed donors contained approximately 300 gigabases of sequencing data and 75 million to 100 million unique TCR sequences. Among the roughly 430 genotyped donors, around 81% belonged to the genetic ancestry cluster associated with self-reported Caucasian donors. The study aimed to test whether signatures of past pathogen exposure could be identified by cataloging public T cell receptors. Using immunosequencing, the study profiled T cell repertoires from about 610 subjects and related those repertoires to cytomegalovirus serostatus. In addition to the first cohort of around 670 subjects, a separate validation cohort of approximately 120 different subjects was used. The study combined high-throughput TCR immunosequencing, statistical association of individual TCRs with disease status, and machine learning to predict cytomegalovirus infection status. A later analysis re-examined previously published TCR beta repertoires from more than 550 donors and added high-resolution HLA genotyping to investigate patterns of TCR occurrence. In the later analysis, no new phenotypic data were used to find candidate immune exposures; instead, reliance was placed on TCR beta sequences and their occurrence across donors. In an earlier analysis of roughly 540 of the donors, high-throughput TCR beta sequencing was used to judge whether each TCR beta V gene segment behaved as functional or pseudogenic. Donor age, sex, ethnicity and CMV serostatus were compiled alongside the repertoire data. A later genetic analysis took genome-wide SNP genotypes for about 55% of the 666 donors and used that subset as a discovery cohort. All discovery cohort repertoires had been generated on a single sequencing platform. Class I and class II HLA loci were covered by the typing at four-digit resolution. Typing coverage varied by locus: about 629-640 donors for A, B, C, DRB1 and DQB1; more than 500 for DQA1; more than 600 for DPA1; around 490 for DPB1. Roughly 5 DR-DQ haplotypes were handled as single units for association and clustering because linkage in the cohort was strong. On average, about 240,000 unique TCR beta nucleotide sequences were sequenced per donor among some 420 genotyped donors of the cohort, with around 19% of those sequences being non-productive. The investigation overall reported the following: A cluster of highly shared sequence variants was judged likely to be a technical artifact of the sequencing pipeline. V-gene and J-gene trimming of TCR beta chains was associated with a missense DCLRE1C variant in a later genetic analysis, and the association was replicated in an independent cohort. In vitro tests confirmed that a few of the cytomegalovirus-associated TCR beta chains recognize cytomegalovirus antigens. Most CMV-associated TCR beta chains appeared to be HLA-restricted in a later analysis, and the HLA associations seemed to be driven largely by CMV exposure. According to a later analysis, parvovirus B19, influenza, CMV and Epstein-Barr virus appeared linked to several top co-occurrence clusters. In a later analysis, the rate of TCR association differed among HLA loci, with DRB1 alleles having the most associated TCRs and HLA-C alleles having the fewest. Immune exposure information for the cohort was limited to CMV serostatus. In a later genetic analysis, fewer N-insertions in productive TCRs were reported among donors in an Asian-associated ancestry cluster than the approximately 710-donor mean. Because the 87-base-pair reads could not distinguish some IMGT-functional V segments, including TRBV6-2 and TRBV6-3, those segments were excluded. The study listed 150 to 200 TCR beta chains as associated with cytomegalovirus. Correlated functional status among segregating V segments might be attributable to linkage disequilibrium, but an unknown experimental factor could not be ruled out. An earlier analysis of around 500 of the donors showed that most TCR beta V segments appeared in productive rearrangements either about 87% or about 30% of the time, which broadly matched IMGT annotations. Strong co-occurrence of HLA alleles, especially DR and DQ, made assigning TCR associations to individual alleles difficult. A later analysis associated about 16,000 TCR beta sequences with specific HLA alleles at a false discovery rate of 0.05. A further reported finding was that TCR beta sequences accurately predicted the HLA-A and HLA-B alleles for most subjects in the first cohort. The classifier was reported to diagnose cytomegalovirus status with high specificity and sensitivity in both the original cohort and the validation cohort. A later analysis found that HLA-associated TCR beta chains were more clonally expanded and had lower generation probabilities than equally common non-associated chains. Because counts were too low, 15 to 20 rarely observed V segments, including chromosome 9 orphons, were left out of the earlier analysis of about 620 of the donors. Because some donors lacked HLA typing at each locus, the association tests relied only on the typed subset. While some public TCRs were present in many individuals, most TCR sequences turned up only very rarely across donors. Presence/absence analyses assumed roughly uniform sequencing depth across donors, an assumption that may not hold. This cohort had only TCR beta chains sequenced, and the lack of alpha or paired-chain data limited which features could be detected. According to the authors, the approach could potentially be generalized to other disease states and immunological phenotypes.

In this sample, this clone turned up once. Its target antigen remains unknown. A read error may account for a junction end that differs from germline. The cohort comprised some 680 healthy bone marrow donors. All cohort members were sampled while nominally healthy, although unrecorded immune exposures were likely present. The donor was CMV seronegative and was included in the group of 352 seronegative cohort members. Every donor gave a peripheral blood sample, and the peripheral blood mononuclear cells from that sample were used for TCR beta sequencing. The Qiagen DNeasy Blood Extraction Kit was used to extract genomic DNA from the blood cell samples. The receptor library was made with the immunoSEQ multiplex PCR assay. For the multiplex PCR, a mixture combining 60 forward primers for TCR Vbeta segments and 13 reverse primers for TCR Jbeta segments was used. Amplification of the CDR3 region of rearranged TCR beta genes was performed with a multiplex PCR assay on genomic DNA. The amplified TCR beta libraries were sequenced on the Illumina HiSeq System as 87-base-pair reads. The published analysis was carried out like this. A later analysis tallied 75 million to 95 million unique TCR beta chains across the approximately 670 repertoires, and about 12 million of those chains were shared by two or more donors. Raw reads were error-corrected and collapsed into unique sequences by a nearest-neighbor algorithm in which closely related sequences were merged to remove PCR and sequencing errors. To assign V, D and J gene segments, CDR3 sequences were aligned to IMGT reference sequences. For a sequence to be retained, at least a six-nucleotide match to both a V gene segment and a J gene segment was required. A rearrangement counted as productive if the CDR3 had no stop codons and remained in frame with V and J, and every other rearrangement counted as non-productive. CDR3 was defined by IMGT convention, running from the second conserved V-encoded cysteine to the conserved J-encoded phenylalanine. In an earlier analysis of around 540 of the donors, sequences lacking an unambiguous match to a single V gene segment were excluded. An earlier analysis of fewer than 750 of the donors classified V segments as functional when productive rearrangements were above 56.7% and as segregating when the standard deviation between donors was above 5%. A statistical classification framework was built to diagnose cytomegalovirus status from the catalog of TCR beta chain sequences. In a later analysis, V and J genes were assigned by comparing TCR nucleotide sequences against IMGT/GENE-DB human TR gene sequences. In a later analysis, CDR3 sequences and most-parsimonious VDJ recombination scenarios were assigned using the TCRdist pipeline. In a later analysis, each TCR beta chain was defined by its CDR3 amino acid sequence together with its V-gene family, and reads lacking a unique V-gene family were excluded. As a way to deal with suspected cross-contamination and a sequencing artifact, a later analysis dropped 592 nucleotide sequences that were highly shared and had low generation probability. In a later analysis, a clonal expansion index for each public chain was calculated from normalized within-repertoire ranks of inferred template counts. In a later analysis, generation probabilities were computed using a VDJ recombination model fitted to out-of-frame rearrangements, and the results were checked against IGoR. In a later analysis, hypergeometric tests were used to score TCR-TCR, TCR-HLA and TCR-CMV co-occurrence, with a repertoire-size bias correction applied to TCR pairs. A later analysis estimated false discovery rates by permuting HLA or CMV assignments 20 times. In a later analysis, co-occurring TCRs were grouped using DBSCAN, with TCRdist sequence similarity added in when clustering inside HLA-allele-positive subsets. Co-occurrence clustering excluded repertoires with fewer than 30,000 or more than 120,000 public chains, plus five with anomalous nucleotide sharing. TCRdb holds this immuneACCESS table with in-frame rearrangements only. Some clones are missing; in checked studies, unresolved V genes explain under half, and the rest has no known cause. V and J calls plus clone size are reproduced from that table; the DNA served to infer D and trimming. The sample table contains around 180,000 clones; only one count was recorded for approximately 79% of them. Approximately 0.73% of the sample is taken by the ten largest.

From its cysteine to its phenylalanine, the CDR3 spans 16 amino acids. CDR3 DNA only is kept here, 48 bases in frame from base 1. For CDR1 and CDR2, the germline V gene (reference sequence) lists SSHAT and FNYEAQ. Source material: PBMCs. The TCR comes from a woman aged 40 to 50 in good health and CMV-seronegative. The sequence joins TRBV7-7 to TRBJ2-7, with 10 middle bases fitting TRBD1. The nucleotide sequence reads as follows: TGTGCTAGCAGCTTATTGTCTGGGACAGGGGTCAACGAGCAGTACTTC. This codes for CASSLLSGTGVNEQYF. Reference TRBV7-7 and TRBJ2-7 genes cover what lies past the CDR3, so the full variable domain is GAGVSQSPRYKVTKRGQDVTLRCDPISSHATLYWYQQALGQGPEFLTYFNYEAQPDKSGLPSDRFSAERPEGSISTLTIQRTEQRDSAMYRCASSLLSGTGVNEQYFGPGTRLTVT.